The rows below give T cell receptor beta chains drawn from one sample of a study of blood T cell repertoires in COVID-19. Using immunoSEQ multiplex PCR, the repertoire was profiled, and TCRdb retains in-frame clones only, with some absent. The sample consists of some 70,000 clones, 91% of them appearing once. The sequencing sample was made of peripheral blood. The receptors originated from a man aged 40-55 years with COVID-19, enrolled during active disease. Each CDR3 is given with its conserved first and last residue. The D gene is left open where the match is weak. Clone sizes are given selectively: once, few, many, or a class where the clone is expanded.

d_call j_call clone_size v_call cdr3_aa cdr3_nt
NA TRBJ2-1 NA TRBV9 CASSARRVEARGEQFF TGTGCCAGCAGCGCCCGCAGAGTGGAAGCACGAGGGGAGCAGTTCTTC
NA TRBJ1-1 NA TRBV28 CASNTGGAQTEAFF TGTGCCAGCAACACCGGAGGGGCTCAGACTGAAGCTTTCTTT
TRBD1 TRBJ2-1 NA TRBV5-4 CASSLRDRVENEQFF TGTGCCAGCAGCTTGAGGGACAGGGTTGAAAATGAGCAGTTCTTC
TRBD2 TRBJ2-1 NA TRBV6-5 CASRLAGGENEQFF TGTGCCAGCCGGCTAGCGGGGGGGGAAAATGAGCAGTTCTTC
TRBD1 TRBJ1-3 NA TRBV7-8 CASSTGQGRGNTIYF TGTGCCAGCAGCACGGGACAGGGCAGGGGAAACACCATATATTTT
NA TRBJ1-1 NA TRBV5-1 CASSLLGAGTEAFF TGCGCCAGCAGCTTGTTGGGGGCGGGCACTGAAGCTTTCTTT
NA TRBJ1-6 NA TRBV6-5 CASSYSPRGSPLHF TGTGCCAGCAGTTACAGCCCACGAGGATCACCCCTCCACTTT
NA TRBJ2-2 NA TRBV3-1/TRBV3-2 CASSPKWSHTGELFF TGTGCCAGCAGCCCTAAGTGGTCCCACACCGGGGAGCTGTTTTTT
TRBD1 TRBJ1-1 NA TRBV5-1 CASSLERTGDTEAFF TGCGCCAGCAGCTTGGAAAGGACAGGGGACACTGAAGCTTTCTTT
TRBD1 TRBJ2-5 NA TRBV5-4 CASSSQGAETQYF TGTGCCAGCAGCTCACAGGGGGCGGAGACCCAGTACTTC
TRBD2 TRBJ2-1 NA TRBV7-3 CASSLWALADNEQFF TGTGCCAGCAGCCTCTGGGCCCTAGCGGACAATGAGCAGTTCTTC
TRBD2 TRBJ2-2 NA TRBV10-2 CASRGTSGGMNTGELFF TGCGCCAGCAGGGGGACTAGCGGGGGGATGAACACCGGGGAGCTGTTTTTT
TRBD1 TRBJ2-2 NA TRBV18 CASSPAQGEGTGELFF TGTGCCAGCTCACCAGCTCAGGGGGAAGGAACCGGGGAGCTGTTTTTT
TRBD1 TRBJ2-4 once TRBV2 CASTLGQGGSIQYF TGTGCCAGCACCCTTGGACAGGGCGGGTCCATTCAGTACTTC
NA TRBJ1-5 NA TRBV27 CASSLRQREQPQHF TGTGCCAGCAGTCTGAGACAAAGAGAACAGCCCCAGCATTTT
NA TRBJ2-3 NA TRBV7-2 CASSLGGTPLTDTQYF TGTGCCAGCAGCTTAGGCGGGACCCCACTTACAGATACGCAGTATTTT